The T cell receptor beta chain described here comes from a study of post-analysis software for immune sequencing data. Overall study results and limits: Patients carried five TRBV segments more frequently than controls did, and TRBV5-6, TRBV5-1 and TRBV20-1 were among them.

In regard to this clonotype: As yet, its antigen is unknown.

The authors incorporated unique molecular identifiers into the TCR beta cDNA libraries. TCRdb ran MiXCR on the PCR reads and lists one entry per CDR3 protein. Among 800,000 to 950,000 distinct CDR3 sequences listed, about 53% were seen once. The V end lost 0 bases, the J end lost 5 bases, and 9 bases lay between the germline ends. The germline V gene has CDR1 SGHRS and CDR2 YFSETQ. The length of the CDR3 is 14 residues. Sequences were obtained from blood. The TCR sequence derives from a girl aged 10-17 years with multiple sclerosis. The V call is TRBV5-1, the J call TRBJ2-1; D perhaps matches TRBD2 (5 bases). In DNA, the CDR3 is TGCGCCAGCAGCTTGGAGGTCGGGAACAATGAGCAGTTCTTC. This gives the protein CASSLEVGNNEQFF.